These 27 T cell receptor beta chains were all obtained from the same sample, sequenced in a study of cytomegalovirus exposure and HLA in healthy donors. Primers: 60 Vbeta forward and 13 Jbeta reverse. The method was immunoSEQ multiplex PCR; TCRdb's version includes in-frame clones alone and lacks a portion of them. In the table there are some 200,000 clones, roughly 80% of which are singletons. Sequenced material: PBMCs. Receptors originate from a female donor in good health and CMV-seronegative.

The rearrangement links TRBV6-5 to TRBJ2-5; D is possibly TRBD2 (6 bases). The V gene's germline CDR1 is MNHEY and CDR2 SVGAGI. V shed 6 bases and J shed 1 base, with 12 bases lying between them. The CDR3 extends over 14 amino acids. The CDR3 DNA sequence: TGTGCCAGCAGGAGGACTACCGCCCAAGAGACCCAGTACTTC. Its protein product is CASRRTTAQETQYF.

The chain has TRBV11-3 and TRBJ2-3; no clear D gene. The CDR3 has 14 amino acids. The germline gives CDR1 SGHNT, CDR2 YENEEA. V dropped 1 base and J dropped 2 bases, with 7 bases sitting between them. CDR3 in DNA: TGTGCCAGCAGCTTAGCCAGGAACACAGATACGCAGTATTTT. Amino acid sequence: CASSLARNTDTQYF.

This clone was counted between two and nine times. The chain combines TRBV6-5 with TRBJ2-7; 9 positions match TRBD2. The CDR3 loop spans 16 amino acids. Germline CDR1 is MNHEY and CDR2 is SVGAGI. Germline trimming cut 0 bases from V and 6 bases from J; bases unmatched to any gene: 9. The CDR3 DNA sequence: TGTGCCAGCAGTTACTCCCGGGCGGGGGGGCCGGGCGAGCAGTACTTC. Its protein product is CASSYSRAGGPGEQYF.

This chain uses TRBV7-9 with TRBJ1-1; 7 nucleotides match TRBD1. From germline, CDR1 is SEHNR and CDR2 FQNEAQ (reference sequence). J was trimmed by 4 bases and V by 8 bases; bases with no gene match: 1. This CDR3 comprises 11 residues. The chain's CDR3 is CASDRATEAFF. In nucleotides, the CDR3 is TGTGCCAGCGACAGGGCCACTGAAGCTTTCTTT.

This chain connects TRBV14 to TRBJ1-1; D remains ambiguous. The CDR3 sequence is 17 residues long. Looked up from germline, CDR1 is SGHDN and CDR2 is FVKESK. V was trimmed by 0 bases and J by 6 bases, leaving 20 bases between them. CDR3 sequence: CASSQEGSGGFLPEAFF. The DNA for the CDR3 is TGTGCCAGCAGCCAAGAGGGCTCGGGAGGGTTCTTGCCTGAAGCTTTCTTT.

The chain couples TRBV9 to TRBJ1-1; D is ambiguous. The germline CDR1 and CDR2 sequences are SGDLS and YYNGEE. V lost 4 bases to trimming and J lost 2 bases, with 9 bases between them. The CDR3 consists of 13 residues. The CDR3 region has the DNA TGTGCCAGCAGCTTAACAGTCAACACTGAAGCTTTCTTT. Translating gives CASSLTVNTEAFF.

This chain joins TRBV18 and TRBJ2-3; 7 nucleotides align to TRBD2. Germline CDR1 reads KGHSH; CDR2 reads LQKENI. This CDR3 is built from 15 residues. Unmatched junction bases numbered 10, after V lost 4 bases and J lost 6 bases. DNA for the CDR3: TGTGCCAGCTCACTCAGGGAGGGGCGGCGGGATACGCAGTATTTT. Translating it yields CASSLREGRRDTQYF.

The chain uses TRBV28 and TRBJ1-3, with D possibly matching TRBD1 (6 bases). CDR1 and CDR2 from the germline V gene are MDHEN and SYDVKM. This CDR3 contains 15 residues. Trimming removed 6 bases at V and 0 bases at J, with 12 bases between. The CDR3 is CASRSLRGSGNTIYF. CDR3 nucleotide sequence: TGTGCCAGCAGGTCCCTCAGGGGCTCTGGAAACACCATATATTTT. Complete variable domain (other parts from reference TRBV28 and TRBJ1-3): DVKVTQSSRYLVKRTGEKVFLECVQDMDHENMFWYRQDPGLGLRLIYFSYDVKMKEKGDIPEGYSVSREKKERFSLILESASTNQTSMYLCASRSLRGSGNTIYFGEGSWLTVV.

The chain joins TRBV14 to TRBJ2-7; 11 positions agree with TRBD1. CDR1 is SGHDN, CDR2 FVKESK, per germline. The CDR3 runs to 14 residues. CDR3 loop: CERDRGFEADEQYF. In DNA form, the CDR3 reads TGTGAAAGGGACAGGGGGTTCGAGGCGGACGAGCAGTACTTC.

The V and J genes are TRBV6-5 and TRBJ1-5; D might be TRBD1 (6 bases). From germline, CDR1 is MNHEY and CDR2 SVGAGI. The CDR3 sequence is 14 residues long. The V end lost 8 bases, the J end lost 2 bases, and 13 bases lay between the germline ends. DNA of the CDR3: TGTGCCAGCCGGGGAGGGGGGCGCAATCAGCCCCAGCATTTT. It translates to CASRGGGRNQPQHF.

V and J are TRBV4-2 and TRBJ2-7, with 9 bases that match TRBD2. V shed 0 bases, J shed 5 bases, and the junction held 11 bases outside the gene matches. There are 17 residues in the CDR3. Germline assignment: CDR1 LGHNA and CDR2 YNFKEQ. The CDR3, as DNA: TGTGCCAGCAGCCAAGATCCGCTAGCGGGGCCCGCCGACGAGCAGTACTTC. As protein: CASSQDPLAGPADEQYF.

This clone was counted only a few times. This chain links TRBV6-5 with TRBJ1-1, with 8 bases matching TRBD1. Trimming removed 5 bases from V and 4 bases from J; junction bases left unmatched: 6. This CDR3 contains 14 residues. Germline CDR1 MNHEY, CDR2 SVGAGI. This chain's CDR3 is CASSDQGAFTEAFF. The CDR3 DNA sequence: TGTGCCAGCAGTGACCAGGGGGCGTTCACTGAAGCTTTCTTT.

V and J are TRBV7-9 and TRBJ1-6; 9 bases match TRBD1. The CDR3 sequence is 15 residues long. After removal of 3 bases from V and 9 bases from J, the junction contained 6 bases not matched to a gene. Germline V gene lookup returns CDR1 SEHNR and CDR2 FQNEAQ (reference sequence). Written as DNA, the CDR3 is TGTGCCAGCAGCTTTGAGGGACAGGGCGGTTCACCCCTCCACTTT. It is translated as CASSFEGQGGSPLHF.

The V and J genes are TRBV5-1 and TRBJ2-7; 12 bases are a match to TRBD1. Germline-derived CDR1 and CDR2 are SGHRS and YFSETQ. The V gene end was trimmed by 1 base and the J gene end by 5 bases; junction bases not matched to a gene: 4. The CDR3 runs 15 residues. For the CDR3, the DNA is TGCGCCAGCAGCTTGCCCGGGACAGGGGGCCACGAGCAGTACTTC. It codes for CASSLPGTGGHEQYF. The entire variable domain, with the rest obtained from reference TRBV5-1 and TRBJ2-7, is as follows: KAGVTQTPRYLIKTRGQQVTLSCSPISGHRSVSWYQQTPGQGLQFLFEYFSETQRNKGNFPGRFSGRQFSNSRSEMNVSTLELGDSALYLCASSLPGTGGHEQYFGPGTRLTVT.

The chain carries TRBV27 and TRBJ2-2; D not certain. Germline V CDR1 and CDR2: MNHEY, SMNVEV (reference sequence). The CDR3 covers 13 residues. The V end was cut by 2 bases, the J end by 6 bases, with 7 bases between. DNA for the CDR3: TGTGCCAGCAGTTTAGGCGGCCCCGGGGAGCTGTTTTTT. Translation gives CASSLGGPGELFF.

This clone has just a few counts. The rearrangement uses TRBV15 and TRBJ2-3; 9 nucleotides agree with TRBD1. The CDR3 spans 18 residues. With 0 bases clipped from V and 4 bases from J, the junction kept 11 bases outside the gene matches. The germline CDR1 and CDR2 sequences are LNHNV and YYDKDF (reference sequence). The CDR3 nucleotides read TGTGCCACCAGCAGAGATTACCTAGGACAGGGGTCCCCAGATACGCAGTATTTT. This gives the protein CATSRDYLGQGSPDTQYF.

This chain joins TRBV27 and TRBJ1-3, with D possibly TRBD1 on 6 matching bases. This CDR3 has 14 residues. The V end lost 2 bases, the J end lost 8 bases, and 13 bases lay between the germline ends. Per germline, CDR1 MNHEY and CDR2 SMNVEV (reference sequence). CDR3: CASSLNRVSDTIYF. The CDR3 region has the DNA TGTGCCAGCAGTTTAAACAGGGTTTCGGACACCATATATTTT.

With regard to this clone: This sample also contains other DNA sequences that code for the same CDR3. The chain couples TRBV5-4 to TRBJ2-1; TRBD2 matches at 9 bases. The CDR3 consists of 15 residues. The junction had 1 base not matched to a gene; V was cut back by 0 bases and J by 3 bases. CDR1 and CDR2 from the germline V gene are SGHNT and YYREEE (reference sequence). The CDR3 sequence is CASSLGGGGYNEQFF. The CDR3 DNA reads TGTGCCAGCAGCTTGGGCGGGGGGGGCTACAATGAGCAGTTCTTC.

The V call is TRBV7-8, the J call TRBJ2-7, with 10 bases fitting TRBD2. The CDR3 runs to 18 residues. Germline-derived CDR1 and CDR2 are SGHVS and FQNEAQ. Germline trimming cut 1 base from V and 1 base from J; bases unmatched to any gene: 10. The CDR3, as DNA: TGTGCCAGCAGCTTAGGGCTAGCGGGAGCTAGCCAATCCTACGAGCAGTACTTC. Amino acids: CASSLGLAGASQSYEQYF.

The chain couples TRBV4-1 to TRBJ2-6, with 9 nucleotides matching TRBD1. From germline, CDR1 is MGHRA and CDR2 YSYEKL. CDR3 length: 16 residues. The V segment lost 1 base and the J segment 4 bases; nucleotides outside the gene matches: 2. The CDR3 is CASSQGDRGGANVLTF. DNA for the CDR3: TGCGCCAGCAGCCAAGGTGACAGGGGGGGGGCCAACGTCCTGACTTTC.

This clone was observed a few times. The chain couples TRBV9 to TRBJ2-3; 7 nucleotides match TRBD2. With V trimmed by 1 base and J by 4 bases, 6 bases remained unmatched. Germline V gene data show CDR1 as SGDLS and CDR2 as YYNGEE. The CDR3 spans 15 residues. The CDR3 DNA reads TGTGCCAGCAGCGTAAGCGGGGCGGGCCCAGATACGCAGTATTTT. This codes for CASSVSGAGPDTQYF.

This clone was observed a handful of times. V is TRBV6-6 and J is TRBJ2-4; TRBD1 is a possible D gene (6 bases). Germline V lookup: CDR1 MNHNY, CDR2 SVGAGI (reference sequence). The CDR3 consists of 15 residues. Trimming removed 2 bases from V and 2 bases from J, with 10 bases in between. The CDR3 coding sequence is TGTGCCAGCAGTTACCCGGACAGTACCAAAAACATTCAGTACTTC. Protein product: CASSYPDSTKNIQYF.

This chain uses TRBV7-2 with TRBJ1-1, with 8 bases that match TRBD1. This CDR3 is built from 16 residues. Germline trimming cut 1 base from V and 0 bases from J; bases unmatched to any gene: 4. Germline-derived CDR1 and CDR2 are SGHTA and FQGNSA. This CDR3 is CASSLVGTGLNTEAFF. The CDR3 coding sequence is TGTGCCAGCAGCTTAGTAGGGACAGGTTTGAACACTGAAGCTTTCTTT.

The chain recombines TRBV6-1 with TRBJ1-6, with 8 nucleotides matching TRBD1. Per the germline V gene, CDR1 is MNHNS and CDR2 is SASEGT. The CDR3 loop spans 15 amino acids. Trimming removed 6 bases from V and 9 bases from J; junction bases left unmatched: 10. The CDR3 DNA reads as TGTGCCAGCAGCGGACAGGGCGCCTTAGGTTCACCCCTCCACTTT. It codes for CASSGQGALGSPLHF.

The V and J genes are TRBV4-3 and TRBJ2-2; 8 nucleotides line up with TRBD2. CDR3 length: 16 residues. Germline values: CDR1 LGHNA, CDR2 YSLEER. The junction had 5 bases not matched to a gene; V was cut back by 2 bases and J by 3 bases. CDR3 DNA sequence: TGCGCCAGCAGCCAACGCGGGGGGCCATACACCGGGGAGCTGTTTTTT. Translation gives CASSQRGGPYTGELFF.

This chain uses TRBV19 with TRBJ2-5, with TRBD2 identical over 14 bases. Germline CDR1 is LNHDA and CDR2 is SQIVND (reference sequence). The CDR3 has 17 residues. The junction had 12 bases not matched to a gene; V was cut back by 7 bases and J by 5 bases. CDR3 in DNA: TGTGCCAGTATGAGACCGGGACTAGCGGGAGATTTGGAGACCCAGTACTTC. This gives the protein CASMRPGLAGDLETQYF.

The CDR3 DNA is TGTGCCAGCTCACCAACGGGACAGGCCTCTGGAAACACCATATATTTT. Translated: CASSPTGQASGNTIYF. This chain joins TRBV18 and TRBJ1-3; 8 positions match TRBD1. V lost 2 bases to trimming and J lost 0 bases; unmatched junction nucleotides: 3. This CDR3 is 16 amino acids long. CDR1 is KGHSH, CDR2 LQKENI, per germline. Drawing the rest from reference TRBV18 and TRBJ1-3, the complete variable domain is NAGVMQNPRHLVRRRGQEARLRCSPMKGHSHVYWYRQLPEEGLKFMVYLQKENIIDESGMPKERFSAEFPKEGPSILRIQQVVRGDSAAYFCASSPTGQASGNTIYFGEGSWLTVV.